The present T cell receptor (beta chain) was sequenced within a study of blood T cell repertoires in COVID-19. Study information: Acute and convalescent COVID-19 samples came from the United States, Italy and Spain. The cDNA or gDNA used as material had been derived from T cells, B-cell-depleted T cells, or PBMCs.

As handled by the study authors: Using reference gene primer amplification, nucleated cell counts were estimated. Some clones are missing from TCRdb's copy, which holds only in-frame ones; the method was immunoSEQ multiplex PCR. Clone size and the V and J calls come from that table; the DNA yielded D and trimming. The sample records roughly 88,000 clones, under 95% being singletons. The J segment lost 14 bases and the V segment lost 3 bases, leaving 16 bases of the junction unmatched. Germline loops: CDR1 LNHDA, CDR2 SQIVND (reference sequence). CDR3 length: 16 amino acids. This sequence was found in a woman aged 50 to 60 in a cohort sampled during active COVID-19. Sequenced input: peripheral blood. J is TRBJ1-6 and V is TRBV19, with TRBD1 identical over 7 bases. Written as DNA, the CDR3 is TGTGCCAGTAGTATCCACGGTGGAGGGGGCCGCCAGTCCCTCCACTTT. Translating it yields CASSIHGGGGRQSLHF.